This T cell receptor beta chain appears in the sequencing data of a study of beta chain features in type 1 diabetes. Study-wide context: Examined across all samples were about 99,000,000 sorted cells.

J lost 6 bases, V lost 5 bases, and 5 bases had no gene match. The CDR3 loop spans 14 amino acids. Per the germline V gene, CDR1 is LNHDA and CDR2 is SQIVND (reference sequence). Expressed TCRB transcripts were sequenced because the entire RNA isolate underwent reverse transcription. Using immunoSEQ multiplex PCR, the repertoire was profiled, and TCRdb retains in-frame clones only, with some absent. The data show 450,000 to 550,000 clones, with around 28% seen just once and 0.06% to 0.07% held by the top ten. Sequencing was performed on naive CD4+ T cells from blood. This receptor was obtained from a man aged 18-30 years in good health. The chain uses TRBV19 and TRBJ2-4; the match to TRBD1 covers 9 bases. This CDR3 is CASSPDRGVNIQYF. The CDR3 nucleotides read TGTGCCAGTAGTCCCGACAGGGGGGTAAACATTCAGTACTTC.